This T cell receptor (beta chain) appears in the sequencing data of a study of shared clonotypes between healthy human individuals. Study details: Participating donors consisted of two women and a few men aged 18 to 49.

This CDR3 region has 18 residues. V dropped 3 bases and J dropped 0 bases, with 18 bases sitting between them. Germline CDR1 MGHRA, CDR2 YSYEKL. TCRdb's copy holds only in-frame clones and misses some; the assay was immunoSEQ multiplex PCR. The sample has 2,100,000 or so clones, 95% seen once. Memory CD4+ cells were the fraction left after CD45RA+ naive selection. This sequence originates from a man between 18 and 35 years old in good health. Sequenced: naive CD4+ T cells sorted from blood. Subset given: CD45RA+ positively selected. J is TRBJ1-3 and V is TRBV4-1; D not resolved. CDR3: CASSHTTKGGTSGNTIYF. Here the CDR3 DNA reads TGCGCCAGCAGCCACACCACAAAGGGTGGCACCTCTGGAAACACCATATATTTT.